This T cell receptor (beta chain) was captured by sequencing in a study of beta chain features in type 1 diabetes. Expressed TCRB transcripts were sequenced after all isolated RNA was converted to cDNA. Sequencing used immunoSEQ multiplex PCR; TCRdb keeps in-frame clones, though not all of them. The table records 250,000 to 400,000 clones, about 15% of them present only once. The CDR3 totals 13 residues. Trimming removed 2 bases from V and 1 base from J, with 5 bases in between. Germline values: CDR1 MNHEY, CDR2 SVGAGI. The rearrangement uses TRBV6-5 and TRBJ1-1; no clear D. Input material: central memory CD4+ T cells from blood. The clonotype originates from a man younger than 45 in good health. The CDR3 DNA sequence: TGTGCCAGCAGTTACGAGGAGAACACTGAAGCTTTCTTT. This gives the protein CASSYEENTEAFF.